Listed below are T cell receptor beta chains from one sample, sequenced in a study of cytomegalovirus exposure and HLA in healthy donors. Sequencing used immunoSEQ multiplex PCR; TCRdb keeps in-frame clones, though not all of them. The top ten hold about 1.8% of the sample, which has approximately 200,000 clones, nearly 80% seen once. The sequenced material came from PBMCs. The receptors shown here come from a young man in good health and CMV-seronegative. The CDR3 runs from the conserved cysteine through the conserved F or W. A D gene is named only where the DNA matches it firmly.

j_gene	d_gene	v_gene	CDR3aa	CDR3nt
TRBJ1-3	TRBD1	TRBV6-1	CASSAGTGDSGNTIYF	TGTGCCAGCAGTGCCGGGACAGGGGACTCTGGAAACACCATATATTTT
TRBJ2-3	NA	TRBV5-1	CASSLGGQSTSTDTQYF	TGCGCCAGCAGCTTGGGAGGACAGAGCACTAGCACAGATACGCAGTATTTT
TRBJ1-3	NA	TRBV9	CASSVQGPGNTIYF	TGTGCCAGCAGCGTCCAGGGCCCTGGAAACACCATATATTTT
TRBJ1-4	TRBD1	TRBV10-2	CASRQGQLNEKLFF	TGCGCCAGCCGCCAGGGACAGCTGAATGAAAAACTGTTTTTT
TRBJ1-5	NA	TRBV5-5	CASSFGVGGGGSNQPQHF	TGTGCCAGCAGCTTTGGGGTCGGGGGGGGTGGTAGCAATCAGCCCCAGCATTTT
TRBJ2-5	NA	TRBV18	CASAPPLRETQYF	TGTGCCAGCGCGCCCCCGCTGCGGGAGACCCAGTACTTC
TRBJ2-2	NA	TRBV7-3	CASSRDRNTGELFF	TGTGCCAGCAGCCGAGACAGGAACACCGGGGAGCTGTTTTTT
TRBJ2-3	TRBD1	TRBV5-1	CASSIGQALYTQYF	TGCGCCAGCAGCATCGGACAGGCCCTTTATACGCAGTATTTT
TRBJ2-1	NA	TRBV7-9	CASSRRTASPYNEQFF	TGTGCCAGCAGCCGAAGGACTGCCAGCCCTTACAATGAGCAGTTCTTC
TRBJ1-1	TRBD1	TRBV19	CASNLRDRGRSRNTEAFF	TGTGCCAGTAACCTCCGGGACAGGGGGCGAAGTAGGAACACTGAAGCTTTCTTT
TRBJ1-2	TRBD1	TRBV5-5	CASSLGDRVVNYGYTF	TGTGCCAGCAGCTTAGGGGACAGGGTGGTGAACTATGGCTACACCTTC